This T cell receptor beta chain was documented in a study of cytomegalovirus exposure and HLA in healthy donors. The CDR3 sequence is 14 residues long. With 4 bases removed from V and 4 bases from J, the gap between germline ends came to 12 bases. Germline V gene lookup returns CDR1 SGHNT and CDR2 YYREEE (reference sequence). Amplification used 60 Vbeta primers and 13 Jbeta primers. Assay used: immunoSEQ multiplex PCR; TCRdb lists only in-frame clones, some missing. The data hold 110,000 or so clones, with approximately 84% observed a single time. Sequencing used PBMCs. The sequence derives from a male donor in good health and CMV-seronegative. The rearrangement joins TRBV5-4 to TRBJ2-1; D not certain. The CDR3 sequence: CASSTRGVYNEQFF. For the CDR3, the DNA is TGTGCCAGCAGCACCCGCGGCGTTTACAATGAGCAGTTCTTC.